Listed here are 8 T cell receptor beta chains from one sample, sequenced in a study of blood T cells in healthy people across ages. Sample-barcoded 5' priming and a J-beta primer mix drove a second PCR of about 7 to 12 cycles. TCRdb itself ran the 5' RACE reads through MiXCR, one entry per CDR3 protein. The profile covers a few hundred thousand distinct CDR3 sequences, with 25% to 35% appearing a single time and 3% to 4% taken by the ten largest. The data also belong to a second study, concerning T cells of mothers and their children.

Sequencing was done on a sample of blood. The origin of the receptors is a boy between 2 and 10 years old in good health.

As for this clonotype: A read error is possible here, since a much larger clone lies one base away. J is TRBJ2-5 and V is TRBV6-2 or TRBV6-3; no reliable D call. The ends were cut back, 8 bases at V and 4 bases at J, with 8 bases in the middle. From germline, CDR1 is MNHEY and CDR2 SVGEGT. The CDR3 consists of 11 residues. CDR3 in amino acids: CASPPGETQYF. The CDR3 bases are TGTGCCAGCCCCCCGGGAGAGACCCAGTACTTC.

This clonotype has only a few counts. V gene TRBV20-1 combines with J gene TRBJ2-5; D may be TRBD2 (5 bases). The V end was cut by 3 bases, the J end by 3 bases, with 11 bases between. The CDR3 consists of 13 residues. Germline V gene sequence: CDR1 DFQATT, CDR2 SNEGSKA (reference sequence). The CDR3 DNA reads TGCAGTGCTAGCCATGGAGCGGAAGAGACCCAGTACTTC. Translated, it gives CSASHGAEETQYF.

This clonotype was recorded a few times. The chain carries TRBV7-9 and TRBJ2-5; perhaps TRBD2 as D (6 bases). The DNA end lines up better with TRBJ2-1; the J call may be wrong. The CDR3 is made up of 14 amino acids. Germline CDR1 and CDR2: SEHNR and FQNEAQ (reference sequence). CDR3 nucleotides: TGTGCCAGCAGCTCTAGGACTACCTACAATGAGCAGTTCTTC. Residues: CASSSRTTYNEQFF.

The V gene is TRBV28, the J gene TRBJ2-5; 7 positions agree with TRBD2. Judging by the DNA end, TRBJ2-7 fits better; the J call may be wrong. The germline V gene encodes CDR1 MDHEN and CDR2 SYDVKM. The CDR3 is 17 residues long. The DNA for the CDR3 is TGTGCCAGCAGTTTATTGGTCTGGAGGACTAGTCTCTACGAGCAGTACTTC. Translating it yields CASSLLVWRTSLYEQYF.

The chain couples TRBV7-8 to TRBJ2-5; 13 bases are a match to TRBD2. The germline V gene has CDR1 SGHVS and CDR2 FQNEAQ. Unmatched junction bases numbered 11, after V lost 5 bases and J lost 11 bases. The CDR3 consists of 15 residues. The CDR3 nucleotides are TGTGCCAGCAGCCCCCGACTAGCGGGGGGCTGGGAGCAGTACTTC. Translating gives CASSPRLAGGWEQYF.

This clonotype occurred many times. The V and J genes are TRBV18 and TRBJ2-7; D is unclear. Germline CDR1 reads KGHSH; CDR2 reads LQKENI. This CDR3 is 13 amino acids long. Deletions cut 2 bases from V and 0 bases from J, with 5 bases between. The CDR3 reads CASSPGYSYEQYF. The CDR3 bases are TGTGCCAGCTCACCAGGCTACTCCTACGAGCAGTACTTC.

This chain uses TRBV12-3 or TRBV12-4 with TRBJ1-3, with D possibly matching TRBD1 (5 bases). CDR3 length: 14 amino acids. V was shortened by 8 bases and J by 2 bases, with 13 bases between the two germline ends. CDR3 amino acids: CASGGAVPGNTIYF. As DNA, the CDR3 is TGTGCCAGCGGCGGGGCCGTCCCTGGAAACACCATATATTTT.

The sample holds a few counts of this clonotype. The DNA for the CDR3 is TGTGCCAGCAGCCGCCGGACAGGAGGCGACGAGCAGTACTTC. As protein: CASSRRTGGDEQYF. The chain carries TRBV6-6 and TRBJ2-7, with 7 bases aligning to TRBD1. The CDR3 length is 14 residues. Germline values: CDR1 MNHNY, CDR2 SVGAGI (reference sequence). V gave up 6 bases and J gave up 5 bases; unmatched junction bases: 10.